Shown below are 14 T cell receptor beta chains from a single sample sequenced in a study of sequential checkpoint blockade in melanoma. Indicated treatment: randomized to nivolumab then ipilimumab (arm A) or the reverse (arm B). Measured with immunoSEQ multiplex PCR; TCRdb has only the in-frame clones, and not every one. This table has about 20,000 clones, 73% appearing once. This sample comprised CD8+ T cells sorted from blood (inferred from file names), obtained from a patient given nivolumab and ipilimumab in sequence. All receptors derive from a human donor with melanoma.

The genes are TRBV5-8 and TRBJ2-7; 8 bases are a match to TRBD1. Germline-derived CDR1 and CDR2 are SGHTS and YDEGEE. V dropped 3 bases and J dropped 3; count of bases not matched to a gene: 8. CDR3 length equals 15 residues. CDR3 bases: TGTGCCAGCAGCTCGCCGGGACAGGCTAGCTACGAGCAGTACTTC. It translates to CASSSPGQASYEQYF.

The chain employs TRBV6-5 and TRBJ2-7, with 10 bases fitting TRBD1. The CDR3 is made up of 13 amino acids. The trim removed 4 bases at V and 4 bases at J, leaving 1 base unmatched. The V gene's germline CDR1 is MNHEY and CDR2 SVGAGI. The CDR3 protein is CASSWTGGYEQYF. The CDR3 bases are TGTGCCAGCAGTTGGACAGGGGGATACGAGCAGTACTTC.

CDR3 sequence reads: CASSVGRDGYTF. CDR3 bases: TGTGCCAGCAGCGTAGGGAGGGATGGCTACACCTTC. The V call is TRBV9, the J call TRBJ1-2; D is unresolved. CDR1 and CDR2 (germline): SGDLS, YYNGEE. The CDR3 consists of 12 residues. Trimming shortened V by 0 bases and J by 6 bases, and 6 bases separated the two germline ends. The whole variable domain, filled in from reference TRBV9 and TRBJ1-2, reads DSGVTQTPKHLITATGQRVTLRCSPRSGDLSVYWYQQSLDQGLQFLIQYYNGEERAKGNILERFSAQQFPDLHSELNLSSLELGDSALYFCASSVGRDGYTFGSGTRLTVV.

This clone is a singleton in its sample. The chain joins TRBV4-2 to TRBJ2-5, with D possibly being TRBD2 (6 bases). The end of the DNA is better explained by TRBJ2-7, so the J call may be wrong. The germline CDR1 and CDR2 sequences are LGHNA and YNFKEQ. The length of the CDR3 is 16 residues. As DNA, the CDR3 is TGTGCCAGCAGCCAAGTCAGTGCGGGACCTACCTACGAGCAGTACTTC. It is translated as CASSQVSAGPTYEQYF.

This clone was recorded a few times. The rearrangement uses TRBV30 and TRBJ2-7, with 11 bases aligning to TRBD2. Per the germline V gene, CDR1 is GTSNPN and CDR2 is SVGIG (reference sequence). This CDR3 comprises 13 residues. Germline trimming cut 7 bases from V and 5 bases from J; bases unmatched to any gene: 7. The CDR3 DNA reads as TGTGCCTCTTCGACTAGCGGGGCAGACGAGCAGTACTTC. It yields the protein CASSTSGADEQYF.

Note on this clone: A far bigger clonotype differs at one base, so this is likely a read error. The CDR3 sequence is CASSHGGAGYEQYF. CDR3 sequence (DNA): TGCGCCAGCAGCCACGGGGGGGCCGGCTACGAGCAGTACTTC. This rearrangement joins TRBV4-1 to TRBJ2-7; 8 positions match TRBD2. CDR1 is MGHRA and CDR2 is YSYEKL in the germline V gene. With 3 bases clipped from V and 3 bases from J, the junction kept 4 bases outside the gene matches. This CDR3 region has 14 residues.

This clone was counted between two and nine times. CDR3 in DNA: TGTGCCAGTAGTACTCCCGGGGCGGGAGGGCCGGCCTACAATGAGCAGTTCTTC. Protein sequence: CASSTPGAGGPAYNEQFF. J is TRBJ2-1 and V is TRBV19; 9 nucleotides match TRBD2. Trimming cost V 4 bases and J 2 bases; bases outside gene matches: 12. This CDR3 is 18 amino acids long. The germline gives CDR1 LNHDA, CDR2 SQIVND (reference sequence).

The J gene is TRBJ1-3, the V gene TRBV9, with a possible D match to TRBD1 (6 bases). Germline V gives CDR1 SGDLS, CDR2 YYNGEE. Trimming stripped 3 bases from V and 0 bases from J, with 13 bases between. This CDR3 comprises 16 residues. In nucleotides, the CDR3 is TGTGCCAGCAGCGCCCAGGGGCCGAGCTCTGGAAACACCATATATTTT. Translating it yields CASSAQGPSSGNTIYF.

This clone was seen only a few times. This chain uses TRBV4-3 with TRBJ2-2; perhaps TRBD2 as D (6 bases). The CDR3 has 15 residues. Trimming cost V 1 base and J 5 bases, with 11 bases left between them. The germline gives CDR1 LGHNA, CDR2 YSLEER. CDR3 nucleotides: TGCGCCAGCAGCCAAGGGCCGGGGAGGACCGGGGAGCTGTTTTTT. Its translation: CASSQGPGRTGELFF.

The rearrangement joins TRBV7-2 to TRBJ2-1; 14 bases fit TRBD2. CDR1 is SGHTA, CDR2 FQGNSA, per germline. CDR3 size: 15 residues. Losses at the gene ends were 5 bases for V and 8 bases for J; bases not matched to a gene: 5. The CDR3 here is CASSLWTSGRYEQFF. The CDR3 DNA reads TGTGCCAGCAGCCTGTGGACTAGCGGGAGGTATGAGCAGTTCTTC.

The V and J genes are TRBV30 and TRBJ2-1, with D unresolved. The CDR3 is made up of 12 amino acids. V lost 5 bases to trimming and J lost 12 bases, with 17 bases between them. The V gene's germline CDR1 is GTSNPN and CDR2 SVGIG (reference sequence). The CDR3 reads CAWDTPSGGQFF. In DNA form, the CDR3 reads TGTGCCTGGGATACACCTTCCGGCGGGCAGTTCTTC.

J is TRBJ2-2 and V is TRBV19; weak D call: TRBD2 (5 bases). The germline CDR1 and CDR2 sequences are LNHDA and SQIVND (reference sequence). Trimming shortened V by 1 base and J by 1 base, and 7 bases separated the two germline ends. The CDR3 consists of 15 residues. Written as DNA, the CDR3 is TGTGCCAGTAGTATAGCAGCGGTGAACACCGGGGAGCTGTTTTTT. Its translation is CASSIAAVNTGELFF.

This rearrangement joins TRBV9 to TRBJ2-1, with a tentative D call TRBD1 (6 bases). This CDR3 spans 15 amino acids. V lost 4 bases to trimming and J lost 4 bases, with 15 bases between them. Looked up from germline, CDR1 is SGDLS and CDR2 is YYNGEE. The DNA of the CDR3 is TGTGCCAGCAGCCCCTTCAGACAGGCATACAATGAGCAGTTCTTC. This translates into CASSPFRQAYNEQFF.

The CDR3 coding sequence is TGTGCCAGCACCGCACCAGGGGCCGGGTCACCCCTCCACTTT. This gives the protein CASTAPGAGSPLHF. The rearrangement joins TRBV25-1 to TRBJ1-6; D is perhaps TRBD1 (6 bases). Per the germline V gene, CDR1 is MGHDK and CDR2 is SYGVNS. CDR3 size: 14 residues. Trimming removed 7 bases at V and 10 bases at J, with 17 bases between.